This TCR beta chain was profiled in a study of blood T cell repertoires in COVID-19 (dated by TCRdb to 2018 to 2021). For the study in its entirety: Samples covering the acute and convalescent phases of COVID-19 were provided by collaborators in the United States, Italy and Spain. Samples came from the ongoing ImmuneRACE study (first 160 participants) plus 1,254 subjects from 6 global collaborators. The prospective study material was composed of cDNA or gDNA derived from T cells, B-cell-depleted T cells, or PBMCs. A de-identified subject ID, COVID-19 status, age in years and sex were almost always included in the sample metadata. Where available, HLA class I and class II types were obtained from metadata supplied by the sample provider rather than from assay-based typing. Deeply sampled blood TCRbeta repertoires from subjects exposed to, actively infected with, or recovered from COVID-19 were included in the dataset. The repertoires were released in a freely available public database meant as a resource for research on the immune response to SARS-CoV-2. What the authors observed across the whole study: How much clinical and demographic metadata was included differed by source and by participant, and the metadata was provided uncurated.

This clone was observed once. It has no known antigen specificity. Base qualities are not at hand, and no much larger clone is one base apart. The immunoSEQ Assay, a bias-controlled multiplex PCR, was used to amplify TCRbeta CDR3 regions from genomic DNA. The paper's data handling went like this. Within the assay, amplification of reference gene primers was used to estimate how many nucleated cells each sample contained. To quantify the absolute abundance of each unique TCRbeta CDR3 rearrangement, sequence reads were collapsed and filtered. For each sample, productive Simpson clonality was calculated as the square root of Simpson's diversity index across productive rearrangements. TCRdb's version of the immuneACCESS table is confined to in-frame rearrangements and falls short of the full clone set. An unresolved V gene accounts for under half of the shortfall where checked; the remainder is of unknown origin. V, J and clone size were drawn from that table, and D and trimming were deduced from the DNA. Here the sample has about 300,000 clones; 86% occur a single time. Of the sample, less than 4.5% falls within the top ten clones.

In the prospective study, participants were about 18 to 90 years old, resided in about two dozen geographic areas of the United States, and were enrolled through a virtual design. In the prospective study, cohorts were assigned on the basis of participant-reported clinical history obtained from a screening survey and a study questionnaire. Recovered participants in ImmuneRACE Cohort 3 were defined by two consecutive negative NP/OP PCR tests, clearance by a healthcare professional, or resolution of symptoms. In the prospective study, mobile phlebotomists collected whole blood, serum and a nasopharyngeal or oropharyngeal swab from each participant. Over a roughly 2-month period, participants in the prospective study had the option of providing additional blood draws and questionnaires. Blood samples from the prospective study were shipped frozen or at room temperature prior to DNA extraction. Its CDR3 holds 14 amino acids, cysteine through phenylalanine. Only the CDR3 region is kept as DNA, spanning 42 bases read in frame from base 1. V is reduced by 6 bases and J by 0 bases, leaving a spacing of 9 bases between them. From the germline V gene, CDR1 is MNHEY and CDR2 is SVGEGT.

What was sequenced was PBMCs or T cells enriched from blood (not recorded which). The V gene is TRBV6-2 or TRBV6-3 and the J gene is TRBJ1-5, with the D gene not clear enough to name. The receptor's source is a man aged 25-40 years who had recovered from COVID-19. The nucleotide sequence reads as follows: TGTGCCAGCAGCCGCGGCTATAGCAATCAGCCCCAGCATTTT. Translated, it reads CASSRGYSNQPQHF.